The next 12 T cell receptor beta chains were all read from a single sample in a study of graft-versus-host responses after intestinal transplantation. The protocol was immunoSEQ multiplex PCR, while the TCRdb copy is restricted to in-frame clones and leaves out a portion. The table has 9,600 or so clones, 90% to 95% seen once. Sequences were derived from bone marrow, sampled around 520 days after intestinal transplantation. The receptors here all came from a human patient who received an intestinal transplant, so some T cells may come from the graft donor.

The chain has TRBV6-1 and TRBJ2-5, with TRBD2 identical over 8 bases. The CDR3 loop spans 15 amino acids. The germline gives CDR1 MNHNS, CDR2 SASEGT. V lost 5 bases to trimming and J lost 2 bases; unmatched junction nucleotides: 7. CDR3 coding DNA: TGTGCCAGCAGTTTCGGACTAGCCGTTCAAGAGACCCAGTACTTC. Translating gives CASSFGLAVQETQYF.

The V gene is TRBV7-2, the J gene TRBJ2-7; 9 nucleotides line up with TRBD1. V lost 1 base to trimming and J lost 5 bases; unmatched junction nucleotides: 6. Germline V gene data show CDR1 as SGHTA and CDR2 as FQGNSA. The CDR3 length is 15 residues. DNA for the CDR3: TGTGCCAGCAGCTTAGAGGGACAGGGTTTTAACGAGCAGTACTTC. Translating it yields CASSLEGQGFNEQYF.

This chain uses TRBV28 with TRBJ1-1; D is perhaps TRBD1 (6 bases). This CDR3 is 14 amino acids long. Germline loops: CDR1 MDHEN, CDR2 SYDVKM. The ends were cut back, 8 bases at V and 7 bases at J, with 20 bases in the middle. CDR3 region: CASGIGGPGDEAFF. In DNA form, the CDR3 reads TGTGCCAGCGGTATCGGAGGGCCAGGGGATGAAGCTTTCTTT.

This clone was seen a handful of times. The V gene is TRBV9, the J gene TRBJ1-2; the match to TRBD1 covers 8 bases. Germline assignment: CDR1 SGDLS and CDR2 YYNGEE. This CDR3 spans 18 amino acids. After removal of 2 bases from V and 2 bases from J, the junction contained 14 bases not matched to a gene. CDR3 bases: TGTGCCAGCAGCGTTAGCAGGGACAGGCCACCCTTGAACTATGGCTACACCTTC. Amino acid sequence: CASSVSRDRPPLNYGYTF.

The chain recombines TRBV28 with TRBJ1-5; 9 bases map to TRBD1. After removal of 6 bases from V and 0 bases from J, the junction contained 15 bases not matched to a gene. Germline values: CDR1 MDHEN, CDR2 SYDVKM. The CDR3 loop spans 19 amino acids. The CDR3 reads CASSPIKEQGAHSNQPQHF. The CDR3 nucleotides are TGTGCCAGCAGCCCGATTAAAGAACAGGGGGCCCATAGCAATCAGCCCCAGCATTTT.

V is TRBV4-3 and J is TRBJ2-1, with 7 bases aligning to TRBD2. The CDR3 loop spans 16 amino acids. Germline V CDR1 and CDR2: LGHNA, YSLEER. The junction had 4 bases not matched to a gene; V was cut back by 0 bases and J by 2 bases. DNA for the CDR3: TGCGCCAGCAGCCAAGAGCCTAGCGGAACCTACAATGAGCAGTTCTTC. Protein: CASSQEPSGTYNEQFF.

This chain uses TRBV7-3 with TRBJ2-3; TRBD1 matches 8 bases. The CDR3 runs to 14 residues. Germline assignment: CDR1 SGHTA and CDR2 FQGTGA. V trimming: 5 bases; J trimming: 1 base; junction bases outside the gene matches: 2. The CDR3 spells CASSQTGGTDTQYF. CDR3 sequence (DNA): TGTGCCAGCAGCCAGACAGGGGGCACAGATACGCAGTATTTT.

This clone was found once. CDR3 sequence (DNA): TGTGCCAGCAGCTTACCAGACAATGAGCAGTTCTTC. Its protein is CASSLPDNEQFF. The rearrangement uses TRBV7-6 and TRBJ2-1; D gene ambiguous. The CDR3 runs to 12 residues. Germline values: CDR1 SGHVS, CDR2 FNYEAQ. V lost 2 bases to trimming and J lost 5 bases, with 4 bases between them. Variable domain in full (rest from reference TRBV7-6 and TRBJ2-1): GAGVSQSPRYKVTKRGQDVALRCDPISGHVSLYWYRQALGQGPEFLTYFNYEAQQDKSGLPNDRFSAERPEGSISTLTIQRTEQRDSAMYRCASSLPDNEQFFGPGTRLTVL.

V gene TRBV25-1 combines with J gene TRBJ2-7, with a tentative D call TRBD2 (6 bases). Germline assignment: CDR1 MGHDK and CDR2 SYGVNS. The CDR3 runs 11 residues. The V end lost 8 bases, the J end lost 6 bases, and 11 bases lay between the germline ends. Here the CDR3 DNA reads TGTGCCAGCCTGTTGGGGGGCGAGCAGTACTTC. Its translation: CASLLGGEQYF.

This clone was counted once. The V call is TRBV7-8, the J call TRBJ2-7; D assignment may be TRBD1 or TRBD2 (5 bases each). CDR3 length: 14 residues. Deletions cut 7 bases from V and 6 bases from J, with 19 bases between. Germline V gene lookup returns CDR1 SGHVS and CDR2 FQNEAQ. This chain's CDR3 is CASTAGTVSAEQYF. For the CDR3, the DNA is TGTGCCAGCACCGCCGGGACGGTGAGTGCCGAGCAGTACTTC.

The V and J genes are TRBV28 and TRBJ2-1; TRBD2 aligns across 9 bases. The germline V gene has CDR1 MDHEN and CDR2 SYDVKM. Trimming at V came to 2 bases and at J to 7 bases, leaving 3 bases not matched to a gene. The CDR3 totals 14 residues. The CDR3 reads CASSLAGGHNEQFF. The CDR3 DNA reads as TGTGCCAGCAGTTTAGCGGGAGGGCATAATGAGCAGTTCTTC.

This clone has just one count. The J gene is TRBJ2-1, the V gene TRBV9; perhaps TRBD2 as D (5 bases). Germline V lookup: CDR1 SGDLS, CDR2 YYNGEE. CDR3 length: 15 residues. Deletions cut 0 bases from V and 7 bases from J, with 14 bases between. The CDR3 is CASSVGAELVNEQFF. The CDR3 bases are TGTGCCAGCAGCGTAGGAGCGGAGTTGGTTAATGAGCAGTTCTTC. Combining the CDR3 with reference TRBV9 and TRBJ2-1 gives the whole variable domain DSGVTQTPKHLITATGQRVTLRCSPRSGDLSVYWYQQSLDQGLQFLIQYYNGEERAKGNILERFSAQQFPDLHSELNLSSLELGDSALYFCASSVGAELVNEQFFGPGTRLTVL.